The 28 T cell receptor beta chains below come from one sample, sequenced in a study of T cells in Graves' hyperthyroidism and ophthalmopathy. Regions amplified from RNA transcripts were the TCR beta CDR3 regions. When the TCR CDR3 underwent first-round RT-PCR, the HTBI primer set was used. TCRdb reanalysed the multiplex PCR reads using MiXCR and keeps one entry per CDR3 protein. Here the sample spans 600,000 to 700,000 distinct CDR3 sequences, 45% being singletons. The material sequenced was peripheral blood or thyroid tissue (not recorded which). The receptor source for this set is an adult man with Graves' disease, either hyperthyroidism or ophthalmopathy (not recorded which).

This clonotype occurred a few times. This chain joins TRBV7-9 and TRBJ1-1, with D hard to call. The CDR3 sequence is 13 residues long. CDR1 SEHNR and CDR2 FQNEAQ come from the germline V gene (reference sequence). V shed 2 bases and J shed 6 bases, with 10 bases lying between them. The CDR3 DNA is TGTGCCAGCAGCTTAAAGGGTGTCGCTGAAGCTTTCTTT. Translation: CASSLKGVAEAFF.

This clonotype was observed a handful of times. The rearrangement uses TRBV20-1 and TRBJ2-7, with 9 positions matching TRBD2. Trimming at V came to 3 bases and at J to 2 bases, leaving 11 bases not matched to a gene. The CDR3 sequence is 16 residues long. Germline CDR1 is DFQATT and CDR2 is SNEGSKA (reference sequence). The DNA of the CDR3 is TGCAGTGCTAGCGATCTTAGCGGGAGCGAGACCTACGAGCAGTACTTC. The encoded protein is CSASDLSGSETYEQYF.

This clonotype was picked up a small number of times. The J gene is TRBJ1-2, the V gene TRBV7-9; 8 nucleotides agree with TRBD1. After removal of 7 bases from V and 4 bases from J, the junction contained 2 bases not matched to a gene. This CDR3 has 12 amino acids. CDR1 and CDR2 from the germline V gene are SEHNR and FQNEAQ (reference sequence). The CDR3 region is CASTQGAYGYTF. CDR3 DNA sequence: TGTGCCAGCACCCAGGGGGCCTATGGCTACACCTTC.

The chain employs TRBV15 and TRBJ1-6, with 8 bases matching TRBD1. The germline CDR1 and CDR2 sequences are LNHNV and YYDKDF (reference sequence). The CDR3 runs 16 residues. Trimming at V came to 5 bases and at J to 7 bases, leaving 10 bases not matched to a gene. The CDR3 reads CATSLRLQGGNSPLHF. CDR3 in DNA: TGTGCCACCAGCTTGAGACTACAGGGGGGAAATTCACCCCTCCACTTT.

V gene TRBV7-9 combines with J gene TRBJ2-5, with D maybe TRBD2 (6 bases). The CDR3 loop spans 14 amino acids. Trimming cost V 8 bases and J 4 bases, with 17 bases left between them. Germline CDR1 reads SEHNR; CDR2 reads FQNEAQ (reference sequence). CDR3 protein: CASGSQEGGETQYF. CDR3 DNA: TGTGCCAGCGGATCCCAGGAGGGCGGAGAGACCCAGTACTTC.

This clonotype appeared a few times. The J gene is TRBJ1-1, the V gene TRBV9; D is uncertain. This CDR3 has 15 amino acids. V lost 4 bases to trimming and J lost 0 bases, with 13 bases between them. Germline V gene sequence: CDR1 SGDLS, CDR2 YYNGEE. This CDR3 reads CASSLENSMNTEAFF. The CDR3 DNA reads as TGTGCCAGCAGCTTAGAGAACAGCATGAACACTGAAGCTTTCTTT.

As for this clonotype: A much larger clone is a single base away; this may be a read error. The V gene is TRBV10-2, the J gene TRBJ2-7; TRBD2 matches at 13 bases. CDR1 and CDR2 (germline): WSHSY, SAAADI. Trimming removed 10 bases from V and 2 bases from J; junction bases left unmatched: 2. The CDR3 is made up of 13 amino acids. The CDR3 here is CATGTSGAYEQYF. The CDR3 region has the DNA TGCGCCACCGGGACTAGCGGGGCCTACGAGCAGTACTTC.

This chain links TRBV20-1 with TRBJ2-5, with 7 bases aligning to TRBD2. The CDR3 contains 15 residues. The V segment lost 5 bases and the J segment 1 base; nucleotides outside the gene matches: 10. Germline-derived CDR1 and CDR2 are DFQATT and SNEGSKA (reference sequence). CDR3 in DNA: TGCAGTGCTGGGCCAGCGGGGCGTCTCCAAGAGACCCAGTACTTC. Protein sequence: CSAGPAGRLQETQYF.

The genes are TRBV10-3 and TRBJ2-5; TRBD2 agrees at 9 bases. There are 14 residues in the CDR3. The germline V gene encodes CDR1 ENHRY and CDR2 SYGVKD. J lost 4 bases, V lost 3 bases, and 3 bases had no gene match. CDR3 amino acids: CAISDAGGLETQYF. The CDR3 DNA is TGTGCCATCAGTGACGCGGGGGGGCTAGAGACCCAGTACTTC.

This clonotype was picked up a small number of times. The chain joins TRBV7-2 to TRBJ2-5; D is ambiguous. Germline V gene sequence: CDR1 SGHTA, CDR2 FQGNSA. This CDR3 region has 14 residues. Trimming stripped 5 bases from V and 2 bases from J, with 12 bases between. CDR3 DNA: TGTGCCAGCAGCCCTCGGAACGGGCAAGAGACCCAGTACTTC. This translates into CASSPRNGQETQYF. The variable domain in full, with the rest retrieved from reference TRBV7-2 and TRBJ2-5, is GAGVSQSPSNKVTEKGKDVELRCDPISGHTALYWYRQSLGQGLEFLIYFQGNSAPDKSGLPSDRFSAERTGGSVSTLTIQRTQQEDSAVYLCASSPRNGQETQYFGPGTRLLVL.

The chain is built from TRBV11-3 and TRBJ2-5; D ambiguous. The germline gives CDR1 SGHNT, CDR2 YENEEA. The CDR3 extends over 14 amino acids. V was shortened by 2 bases and J by 4 bases, with 11 bases between the two germline ends. The chain's CDR3 is CASSLISPRETQYF. The CDR3 nucleotides read TGTGCCAGCAGCTTAATATCCCCCAGAGAGACCCAGTACTTC.

This clonotype was seen repeatedly, ten times or more. This rearrangement joins TRBV9 to TRBJ1-2; no clear D. The germline V gene encodes CDR1 SGDLS and CDR2 YYNGEE. The CDR3 runs to 10 residues. The germline V and J ends were trimmed by 7 bases and 10 bases, with 11 bases remaining between them. Here the CDR3 DNA reads TGTGCCAGCCGAGGACTCTACTACACCTTC. This codes for CASRGLYYTF.

CDR3: CASTQGAPAGELFF. CDR3 bases: TGCGCCAGTACACAGGGGGCGCCGGCCGGGGAGCTGTTTTTT. The rearrangement joins TRBV5-1 to TRBJ2-2, with TRBD1 matching over 9 bases. Germline V CDR1 and CDR2: SGHRS, YFSETQ. CDR3 length: 14 amino acids. The junction had 8 bases not matched to a gene; V was cut back by 8 bases and J by 6 bases. Variable domain in full (rest from reference TRBV5-1 and TRBJ2-2): KAGVTQTPRYLIKTRGQQVTLSCSPISGHRSVSWYQQTPGQGLQFLFEYFSETQRNKGNFPGRFSGRQFSNSRSEMNVSTLELGDSALYLCASTQGAPAGELFFGEGSRLTVL.

About this clonotype itself: A much larger clone is a single base away; this may be a read error. The gene calls are TRBV9 and TRBJ1-2; D perhaps matches TRBD1 (5 bases). CDR3 length equals 13 residues. CDR1 is SGDLS and CDR2 is YYNGEE in the germline V gene. V was trimmed by 0 bases and J by 4 bases, leaving 7 bases between them. The CDR3 is CASSVAQAYGYTF. CDR3 bases: TGTGCCAGCAGCGTAGCACAGGCCTATGGCTACACCTTC.

Many counts were recorded for this clonotype. Its ends do not fully match the called genes, so a read error is possible. This chain joins TRBV7-2 and TRBJ1-2; no reliable D call. The CDR3 totals 11 residues. Looked up from germline, CDR1 is SGHTA and CDR2 is FQGNSA. Here the CDR3 DNA reads TGTGCCAGCAGCTCCCAAATAGCTGAGGCCTTC. The encoded protein is CASSSQIAEAF.

This clonotype was recorded many times. The chain has TRBV7-9 and TRBJ1-4; D might be TRBD1 (6 bases). Germline V gives CDR1 SEHNR, CDR2 FQNEAQ (reference sequence). The V gene lost 0 bases and the J gene lost 8 bases, with 10 bases spanning the gap. The length of the CDR3 is 14 residues. Written as DNA, the CDR3 is TGTGCCAGCAGCTTAGCGACAGGACGGGAAAAACTGTTTTTT. Amino acid sequence: CASSLATGREKLFF.

This clonotype has more than one count but fewer than ten. The CDR3: CASSQDRDPDQPQHF. In DNA, the CDR3 is TGTGCCAGCAGCCAAGACCGGGACCCGGATCAGCCCCAGCATTTT. J is TRBJ1-5 and V is TRBV5-5, with D tentatively TRBD1 (5 bases). The CDR3 consists of 15 residues. The V end lost 4 bases, the J end lost 5 bases, and 16 bases lay between the germline ends. Germline loops: CDR1 SGHKS, CDR2 YYEKEE (reference sequence).

This clonotype was picked up many times. This chain links TRBV20-1 with TRBJ2-5; 10 nucleotides line up with TRBD2. The CDR3 is 13 residues long. With V trimmed by 5 bases and J by 2 bases, 2 bases remained unmatched. The germline gives CDR1 DFQATT, CDR2 SNEGSKA (reference sequence). The CDR3 sequence: CSAHSGRQETQYF. As DNA, the CDR3 is TGCAGTGCTCATAGCGGGAGGCAAGAGACCCAGTACTTC.

As concerns this clonotype: Mismatch with germline at one junction end may stem from a read error. This chain links TRBV7-9 with TRBJ2-2; D gene uncertain. CDR1 is SEHNR, CDR2 FQNEAQ, per germline (reference sequence). The CDR3 runs 13 residues. DNA for the CDR3: TGCGCCAGCAGCCGAGTAAGGACCGGGGAGCTGTTTTTT. This encodes CASSRVRTGELFF.

This clonotype was counted ten times or more. This rearrangement joins TRBV7-8 to TRBJ1-6; D gene uncertain. V lost 1 base and J 10 bases, leaving 11 bases between the germline ends. The CDR3 length is 14 residues. CDR1 and CDR2 from the germline V gene are SGHVS and FQNEAQ. This chain's CDR3 is CASSLGQQSSPLHF. The CDR3 DNA follows: TGTGCCAGCAGCTTAGGTCAGCAATCCTCACCCCTCCACTTT.

V and J are TRBV29-1 and TRBJ1-1; maybe TRBD1 (5 bases). The CDR3 covers 14 residues. Germline lookup yields CDR1 SQVTM and CDR2 ANQGSEA. V was shortened by 3 bases and J by 10 bases, with 21 bases between the two germline ends. CDR3 nucleotide sequence: TGCAGCGTTGACGTCGGCAGGGTGACCCCGGGAGCTTTCTTT. Protein sequence: CSVDVGRVTPGAFF.

The rearrangement links TRBV7-2 to TRBJ1-2; 8 bases are a match to TRBD1. CDR1 and CDR2 (germline): SGHTA, FQGNSA. The CDR3 sequence is 14 residues long. The trim removed 6 bases at V and 4 bases at J, leaving 7 bases unmatched. The CDR3 nucleotides are TGTGCCAGCAGAACTAAGACAGGGGTCTATGGCTACACCTTC. It codes for CASRTKTGVYGYTF.

V and J are TRBV24-1 and TRBJ1-1; the D is unclear. The CDR3 runs to 13 residues. With 7 bases removed from V and 5 bases from J, the gap between germline ends came to 13 bases. Germline loops: CDR1 KGHDR, CDR2 SFDVKD. The DNA of the CDR3 is TGTGCCACCAGCCAAGTACGACGGACTGAAGCTTTCTTT. It translates to CATSQVRRTEAFF.

This clonotype was seen ten or more times. Here the CDR3 reads CSVERGNGYGYTF. The CDR3 nucleotides read TGCAGCGTTGAGCGGGGTAACGGCTATGGCTACACCTTC. The chain uses TRBV29-1 and TRBJ1-2; D uncertain. Looked up from germline, CDR1 is SQVTM and CDR2 is ANQGSEA. The CDR3 extends over 13 amino acids. Trimming shortened V by 3 bases and J by 4 bases, and 12 bases separated the two germline ends. The full variable domain, with the rest looked up from reference TRBV29-1 and TRBJ1-2, is SAVISQKPSRDICQRGTSLTIQCQVDSQVTMMFWYRQQPGQSLTLIATANQGSEATYESGFVIDKFPISRPNLTFSTLTVSNMSPEDSSIYLCSVERGNGYGYTFGSGTRLTVV.

The chain is built from TRBV5-1 and TRBJ1-1; tentative D call: TRBD1 (5 bases). CDR3 length: 14 amino acids. The germline V gene encodes CDR1 SGHRS and CDR2 YFSETQ. Deletions cut 4 bases from V and 7 bases from J, with 17 bases between. CDR3 residues: CASSPSRGGNEAFF. DNA of the CDR3: TGCGCCAGCAGCCCTTCTCGGGGGGGGAATGAAGCTTTCTTT.

The chain has TRBV19 and TRBJ1-2; D gene ambiguous. The CDR3 loop spans 15 amino acids. Trimming stripped 3 bases from V and 2 bases from J, with 13 bases between. Per germline, CDR1 LNHDA and CDR2 SQIVND (reference sequence). This chain's CDR3 is CASSIGIDANYGYTF. In DNA, the CDR3 is TGTGCCAGTAGTATTGGGATCGATGCCAACTATGGCTACACCTTC. The full variable domain, completed using reference TRBV19 and TRBJ1-2, is DGGITQSPKYLFRKEGQNVTLSCEQNLNHDAMYWYRQDPGQGLRLIYYSQIVNDFQKGDIAEGYSVSREKKESFPLTVTSAQKNPTAFYLCASSIGIDANYGYTFGSGTRLTVV.

The genes are TRBV29-1 and TRBJ2-2, with 7 bases aligning to TRBD1. With V trimmed by 3 bases and J by 2 bases, 6 bases remained unmatched. The CDR3 is 15 amino acids. CDR1 and CDR2 (germline): SQVTM, ANQGSEA. DNA for the CDR3: TGCAGCGTTGATGTGGGGGACAGTAACACCGGGGAGCTGTTTTTT. Amino acids: CSVDVGDSNTGELFF.

The V gene is TRBV14, the J gene TRBJ2-2; 8 bases line up with TRBD2. V lost 0 bases to trimming and J lost 3 bases; unmatched junction nucleotides: 3. The length of the CDR3 is 16 residues. Germline V gene lookup returns CDR1 SGHDN and CDR2 FVKESK. Here the CDR3 reads CASSQDLAGYTGELFF. DNA for the CDR3: TGTGCCAGCAGCCAAGACCTAGCGGGCTACACCGGGGAGCTGTTTTTT.